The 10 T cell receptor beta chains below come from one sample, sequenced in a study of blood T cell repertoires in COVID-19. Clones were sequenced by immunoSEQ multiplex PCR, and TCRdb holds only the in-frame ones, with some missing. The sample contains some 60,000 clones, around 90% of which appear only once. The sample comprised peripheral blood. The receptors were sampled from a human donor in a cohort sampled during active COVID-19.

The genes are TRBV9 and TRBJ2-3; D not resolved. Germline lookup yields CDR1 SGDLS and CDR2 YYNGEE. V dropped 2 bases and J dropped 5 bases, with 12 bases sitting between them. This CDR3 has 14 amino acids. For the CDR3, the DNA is TGTGCCAGCAGCGTTTACCCCTCGGTAGATACGCAGTATTTT. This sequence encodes CASSVYPSVDTQYF.

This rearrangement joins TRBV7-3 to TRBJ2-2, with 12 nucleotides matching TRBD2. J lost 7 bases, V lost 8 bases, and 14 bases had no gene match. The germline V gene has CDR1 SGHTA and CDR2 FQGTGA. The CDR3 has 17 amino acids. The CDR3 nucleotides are TGTGCCAGCCCAATCAGACTAGCGGGAGTGAGGGGCGGGGAGCTGTTTTTT. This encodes CASPIRLAGVRGGELFF. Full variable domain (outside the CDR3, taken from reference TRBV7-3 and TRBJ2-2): GAGVSQTPSNKVTEKGKYVELRCDPISGHTALYWYRQSLGQGPEFLIYFQGTGAADDSGLPNDRFFAVRPEGSVSTLKIQRTERGDSAVYLCASPIRLAGVRGGELFFGEGSRLTVL.

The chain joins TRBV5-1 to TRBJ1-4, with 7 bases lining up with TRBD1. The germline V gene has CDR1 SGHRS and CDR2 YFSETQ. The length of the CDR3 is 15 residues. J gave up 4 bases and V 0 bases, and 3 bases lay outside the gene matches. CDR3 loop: CASSLAGQINEKLFF. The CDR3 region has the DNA TGCGCCAGCAGCTTGGCGGGACAGATTAATGAAAAACTGTTTTTT.

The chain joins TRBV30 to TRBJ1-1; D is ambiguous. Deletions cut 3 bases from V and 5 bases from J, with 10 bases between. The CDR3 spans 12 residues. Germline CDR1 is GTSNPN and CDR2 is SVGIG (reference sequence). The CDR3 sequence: CAWRKARTEAFF. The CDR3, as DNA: TGTGCCTGGAGAAAGGCGCGGACTGAAGCTTTCTTT.

CDR3 protein: CASSLDRPQETQYF. As DNA, the CDR3 is TGTGCCAGCAGTTTAGACAGACCCCAAGAGACCCAGTACTTC. The rearrangement uses TRBV28 and TRBJ2-5, with a possible D match to TRBD1 (5 bases). V lost 2 bases and J lost 1, with 8 bases in between. Germline CDR1 and CDR2: MDHEN and SYDVKM. The CDR3 is 14 amino acids. Using reference TRBV28 and TRBJ2-5 for the parts outside the CDR3, the full variable domain is DVKVTQSSRYLVKRTGEKVFLECVQDMDHENMFWYRQDPGLGLRLIYFSYDVKMKEKGDIPEGYSVSREKKERFSLILESASTNQTSMYLCASSLDRPQETQYFGPGTRLLVL.

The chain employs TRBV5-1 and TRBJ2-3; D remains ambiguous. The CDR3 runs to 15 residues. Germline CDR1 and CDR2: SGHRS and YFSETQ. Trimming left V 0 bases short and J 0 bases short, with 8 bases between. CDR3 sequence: CASSLESVSTDTQYF. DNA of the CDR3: TGCGCCAGCAGCTTGGAGTCAGTGAGCACAGATACGCAGTATTTT.

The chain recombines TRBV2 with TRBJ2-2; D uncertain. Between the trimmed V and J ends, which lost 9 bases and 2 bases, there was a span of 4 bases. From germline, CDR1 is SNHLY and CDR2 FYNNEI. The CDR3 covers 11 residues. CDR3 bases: TGTGCCAGAACAAACACCGGGGAGCTGTTTTTT. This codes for CARTNTGELFF.

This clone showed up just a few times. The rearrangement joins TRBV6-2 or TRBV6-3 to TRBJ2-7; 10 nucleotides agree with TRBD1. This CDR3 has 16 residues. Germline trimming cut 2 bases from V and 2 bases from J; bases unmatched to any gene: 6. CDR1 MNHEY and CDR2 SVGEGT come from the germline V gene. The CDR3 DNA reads TGTGCCAGCAGTTACGGGGACAGGGGCAATCCCTACGAGCAGTACTTC. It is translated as CASSYGDRGNPYEQYF.

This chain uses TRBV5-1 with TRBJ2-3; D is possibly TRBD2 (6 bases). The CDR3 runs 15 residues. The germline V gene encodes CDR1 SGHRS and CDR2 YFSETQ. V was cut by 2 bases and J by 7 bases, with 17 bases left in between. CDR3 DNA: TGCGCCAGCAGCTTAGCAGGAGGGGCCCAGAATACGCAGTATTTT. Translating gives CASSLAGGAQNTQYF. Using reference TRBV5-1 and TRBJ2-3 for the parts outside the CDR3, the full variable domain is KAGVTQTPRYLIKTRGQQVTLSCSPISGHRSVSWYQQTPGQGLQFLFEYFSETQRNKGNFPGRFSGRQFSNSRSEMNVSTLELGDSALYLCASSLAGGAQNTQYFGPGTRLTVL.

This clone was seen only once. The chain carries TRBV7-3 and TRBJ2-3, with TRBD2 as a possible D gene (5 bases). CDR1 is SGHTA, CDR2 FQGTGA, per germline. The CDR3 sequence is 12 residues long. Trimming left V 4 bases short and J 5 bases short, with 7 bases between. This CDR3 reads CASSSRGDTQYF. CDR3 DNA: TGTGCCAGCAGCTCTCGGGGAGATACGCAGTATTTT.